The 10 T cell receptor beta chains in this list originate from one sample, sequenced in a study of cytomegalovirus exposure and HLA in healthy donors. It was with 60 Vbeta and 13 Jbeta primers that the PCR ran. The assay was immunoSEQ multiplex PCR, and TCRdb's table has in-frame clones only and misses some. This table holds about 140,000 clones, roughly 80% found once. Sequences were obtained from PBMCs. The receptors originated from a man aged 35-49 years in good health and CMV-seropositive.

CDR3 region: CASSESGSGTEAFF. Here the CDR3 DNA reads TGTGCCAGCAGTGAATCAGGCTCTGGCACTGAAGCTTTCTTT. The rearrangement joins TRBV25-1 to TRBJ1-1; no clear D. The length of the CDR3 is 14 residues. Germline loops: CDR1 MGHDK, CDR2 SYGVNS. Trimming removed 1 base at V and 4 bases at J, with 10 bases between. The full variable domain, its missing parts supplied by reference TRBV25-1 and TRBJ1-1, is EADIYQTPRYLVIGTGKKITLECSQTMGHDKMYWYQQDPGMELHLIHYSYGVNSTEKGDLSSESTVSRIRTEHFPLTLESARPSHTSQYLCASSESGSGTEAFFGQGTRLTVV.

The rearrangement uses TRBV29-1 and TRBJ2-1, with 7 bases identical to TRBD1. The V segment lost 3 bases and the J segment 9 bases; nucleotides outside the gene matches: 11. The CDR3 length is 14 residues. Germline CDR1 SQVTM, CDR2 ANQGSEA. The CDR3 is CSVDGTGVRGEQFF. The CDR3 nucleotides are TGCAGCGTTGATGGTACAGGGGTAAGGGGTGAGCAGTTCTTC.

This clone was seen just once. Here the CDR3 reads CASSSRQGQPQHF. Written as DNA, the CDR3 is TGTGCCAGCAGTTCGCGACAGGGCCAGCCCCAGCATTTT. This chain joins TRBV6-5 and TRBJ1-5, with TRBD1 matching 7 bases. This CDR3 contains 13 residues. Germline V lookup: CDR1 MNHEY, CDR2 SVGAGI. Trimming cost V 4 bases and J 7 bases; bases outside gene matches: 4.

The V call is TRBV19, the J call TRBJ1-2; a possible D gene is TRBD1 (6 bases). Germline V CDR1 and CDR2: LNHDA, SQIVND (reference sequence). This CDR3 contains 14 residues. V lost 7 bases to trimming and J lost 3 bases, with 15 bases between them. The CDR3 here is CASNENRDDYGYTF. CDR3 bases: TGTGCCAGTAATGAGAACAGGGATGACTATGGCTACACCTTC.

The chain uses TRBV14 and TRBJ2-5; possibly TRBD1 for D (5 bases). Trimming stripped 0 bases from V and 4 bases from J, with 12 bases between. The CDR3 length is 15 residues. The germline CDR1 and CDR2 sequences are SGHDN and FVKESK. The CDR3, as DNA: TGTGCCAGCAGCCAAGACCGGTCAGGGCTAGAGACCCAGTACTTC. This translates into CASSQDRSGLETQYF.

This clone was seen a few times. J is TRBJ1-3 and V is TRBV4-3; D unresolved. Trimming removed 0 bases from V and 1 base from J, with 7 bases in between. The CDR3 runs to 15 residues. The germline V gene encodes CDR1 LGHNA and CDR2 YSLEER. The CDR3 DNA is TGCGCCAGCAGCCAAGAGGCACAGTCTGGAAACACCATATATTTT. It translates to CASSQEAQSGNTIYF.

The rearrangement joins TRBV4-1 to TRBJ2-1; 13 bases are a match to TRBD2. This CDR3 is 16 amino acids long. V lost 2 bases, J lost 8 bases, and 6 bases stayed unmatched. Germline CDR1 and CDR2: MGHRA and YSYEKL. CDR3 sequence reads: CASSQTGLAGVHEQFF. DNA of the CDR3: TGCGCCAGCAGCCAAACCGGACTAGCGGGAGTGCATGAGCAGTTCTTC.

V is TRBV18 and J is TRBJ1-5, with 8 bases fitting TRBD1. V gave up 3 bases and J gave up 4 bases; unmatched junction bases: 8. The CDR3 is 16 amino acids. From germline, CDR1 is KGHSH and CDR2 LQKENI. The CDR3 DNA reads TGTGCCAGCTCACCTAGGACAGGGTCGGGGAATCAGCCCCAGCATTTT. Amino acids: CASSPRTGSGNQPQHF.

The gene calls are TRBV27 and TRBJ1-4; D gene unclear. Germline values: CDR1 MNHEY, CDR2 SMNVEV (reference sequence). This CDR3 region has 13 residues. The ends were cut back, 5 bases at V and 10 bases at J, with 14 bases in the middle. The CDR3 region has the DNA TGTGCCAGCAGTCCACACGGGATGGGAAAACTGTTTTTT. It encodes CASSPHGMGKLFF.

For the CDR3, the DNA is TGTGCCAGCAGTGAATATCTGATAGCGGGGGAGGGCGATGAGCAGTTCTTC. Translation: CASSEYLIAGEGDEQFF. The rearrangement uses TRBV25-1 and TRBJ2-1, with 9 bases fitting TRBD2. CDR3 length: 17 amino acids. The ends lost 0 bases at V and 8 bases at J; junction bases unmatched: 11. Germline V lookup: CDR1 MGHDK, CDR2 SYGVNS.